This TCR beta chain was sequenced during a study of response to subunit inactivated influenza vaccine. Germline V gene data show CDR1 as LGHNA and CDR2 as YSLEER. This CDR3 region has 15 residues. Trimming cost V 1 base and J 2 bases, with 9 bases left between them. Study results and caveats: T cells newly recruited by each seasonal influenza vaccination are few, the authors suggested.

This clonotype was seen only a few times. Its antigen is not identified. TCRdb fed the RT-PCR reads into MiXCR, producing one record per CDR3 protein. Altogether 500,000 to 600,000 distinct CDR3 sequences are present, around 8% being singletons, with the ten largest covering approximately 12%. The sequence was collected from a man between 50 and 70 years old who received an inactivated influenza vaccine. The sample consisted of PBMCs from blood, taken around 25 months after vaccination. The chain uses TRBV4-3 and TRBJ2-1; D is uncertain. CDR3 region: CASSQGQLAYNEQFF. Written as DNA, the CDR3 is TGCGCCAGCAGCCAAGGTCAACTCGCCTACAATGAGCAGTTCTTC.